Below are 21 T cell receptor beta chains sequenced from a single sample in a study of blood T cell repertoires in COVID-19. Sequenced by immunoSEQ multiplex PCR; TCRdb stores in-frame clones only, minus some. Of fewer than 200,000 clones listed, more than 70% are singletons. The sequenced sample consisted of PBMCs or T cells enriched from blood (not recorded which). These receptors were taken from a woman in her forties or fifties in a cohort exposed to, infected with or recovered from COVID-19 (not recorded which).

This chain links TRBV5-1 with TRBJ1-2; D possibly corresponds to TRBD1 (5 bases). V lost 3 bases to trimming and J lost 3 bases, with 15 bases between them. The germline CDR1 and CDR2 sequences are SGHRS and YFSETQ. This CDR3 is 15 amino acids long. CDR3 bases: TGCGCCAGCAGCTATGACGGGGGATCGGACTATGGCTACACCTTC. This translates into CASSYDGGSDYGYTF.

This sequence joins TRBV27 and TRBJ1-2, with D unclear. Trimming removed 5 bases from V and 7 bases from J, with 17 bases in between. The CDR3 covers 14 residues. Per germline, CDR1 MNHEY and CDR2 SMNVEV (reference sequence). In DNA form, the CDR3 reads TGTGCCAGCAGTCCACAGAATTCCCCCAGTGGCTACACCTTC. Encoded protein: CASSPQNSPSGYTF.

The sample holds a few counts of this clone. This chain connects TRBV28 to TRBJ1-5, with 8 nucleotides matching TRBD1. After removal of 8 bases from V and 3 bases from J, the junction contained 3 bases not matched to a gene. Germline CDR1 and CDR2: MDHEN and SYDVKM. The CDR3 covers 13 residues. CDR3 DNA: TGTGCCAGCGAGACAGGGGACAATCAGCCCCAGCATTTT. This codes for CASETGDNQPQHF.

The chain employs TRBV18 and TRBJ1-3, with a possible D match to TRBD1 (6 bases). Germline lookup yields CDR1 KGHSH and CDR2 LQKENI. Trimming pared 3 bases from V and 0 bases from J, leaving 21 bases between. This CDR3 has 19 amino acids. The CDR3 loop is CASSPLGADRTFSGNTIYF. CDR3 bases: TGTGCCAGCTCACCCTTGGGGGCGGATCGAACTTTCTCTGGAAACACCATATATTTT. Looking up the rest from reference TRBV18 and TRBJ1-3 gives the full variable domain: NAGVMQNPRHLVRRRGQEARLRCSPMKGHSHVYWYRQLPEEGLKFMVYLQKENIIDESGMPKERFSAEFPKEGPSILRIQQVVRGDSAAYFCASSPLGADRTFSGNTIYFGEGSWLTVV.

This clone appeared a single time. The chain combines TRBV12-3 or TRBV12-4 with TRBJ1-2; maybe TRBD1 (6 bases). The V gene lost 5 bases and the J gene lost 4 bases, with 11 bases spanning the gap. There are 13 residues in the CDR3. The CDR3 bases are TGTGCCAGCAGTCCCCAGGGGTCCTATGGCTACACCTTC. Protein product: CASSPQGSYGYTF.

This chain joins TRBV9 and TRBJ2-1, with D uncertain. CDR1 is SGDLS and CDR2 is YYNGEE in the germline V gene. V dropped 3 bases and J dropped 0 bases, with 10 bases sitting between them. The length of the CDR3 is 15 residues. CDR3 in amino acids: CASSATETSYNEQFF. The CDR3 nucleotides are TGTGCCAGCAGCGCCACGGAGACCTCCTACAATGAGCAGTTCTTC. Full variable domain (remainder filled in from reference TRBV9 and TRBJ2-1): DSGVTQTPKHLITATGQRVTLRCSPRSGDLSVYWYQQSLDQGLQFLIQYYNGEERAKGNILERFSAQQFPDLHSELNLSSLELGDSALYFCASSATETSYNEQFFGPGTRLTVL.

This clone occurred a few times. This rearrangement joins TRBV9 to TRBJ1-6; 7 positions agree with TRBD1. CDR1 SGDLS and CDR2 YYNGEE come from the germline V gene. V was pared by 3 bases and J by 10 bases, with 7 bases of the junction left unmatched. The CDR3 contains 14 residues. CDR3 in DNA: TGTGCCAGCAGCGCGACAGGGAATGGGTCACCCCTCCACTTT. This gives the protein CASSATGNGSPLHF. Drawing the rest from reference TRBV9 and TRBJ1-6, the complete variable domain is DSGVTQTPKHLITATGQRVTLRCSPRSGDLSVYWYQQSLDQGLQFLIQYYNGEERAKGNILERFSAQQFPDLHSELNLSSLELGDSALYFCASSATGNGSPLHFGNGTRLTVT.

The chain combines TRBV27 with TRBJ2-1, with D tentatively TRBD2 (5 bases). This CDR3 is built from 16 residues. The V and J ends lost 3 bases and 5 bases respectively, with 17 bases between them. The V gene's germline CDR1 is MNHEY and CDR2 SMNVEV (reference sequence). CDR3 sequence reads: CASSLSGNIIHNEQFF. In DNA, the CDR3 is TGTGCCAGCAGTTTGTCCGGGAACATAATCCACAATGAGCAGTTCTTC.

The V and J genes are TRBV5-6 and TRBJ1-4; 9 bases are a match to TRBD1. The trim removed 3 bases at V and 5 bases at J, leaving 11 bases unmatched. Germline V CDR1 and CDR2: SGHDT, YYEEEE. The CDR3 length is 17 residues. CDR3 bases: TGTGCCAGCAGCTCCGGGACAGGGTCGCGAGGAAATGAAAAACTGTTTTTT. This codes for CASSSGTGSRGNEKLFF. Combining the CDR3 with reference TRBV5-6 and TRBJ1-4 gives the whole variable domain DAGVTQSPTHLIKTRGQQVTLRCSPKSGHDTVSWYQQALGQGPQFIFQYYEEEERQRGNFPDRFSGHQFPNYSSELNVNALLLGDSALYLCASSSGTGSRGNEKLFFGSGTQLSVL.

This chain links TRBV19 with TRBJ1-6; the D gene is possibly TRBD1 (5 bases). CDR3 length equals 13 residues. V shed 7 bases and J shed 8 bases, with 12 bases lying between them. Per germline, CDR1 LNHDA and CDR2 SQIVND (reference sequence). The CDR3 DNA reads as TGTGCCAGTATCAATTCGGGGGATTCACCCCTCCACTTT. Amino acid sequence: CASINSGDSPLHF.

The V gene is TRBV15, the J gene TRBJ2-1, with 8 bases fitting TRBD2. Unmatched junction bases numbered 6, after V lost 0 bases and J lost 2 bases. In germline, CDR1 is LNHNV, CDR2 YYDKDF (reference sequence). The CDR3 length is 17 residues. The CDR3 DNA sequence: TGTGCCACCAGCAGAGATGGAACGGGAGGGCCCTACAATGAGCAGTTCTTC. It yields the protein CATSRDGTGGPYNEQFF. Full variable domain (remainder filled in from reference TRBV15 and TRBJ2-1): DAMVIQNPRYQVTQFGKPVTLSCSQTLNHNVMYWYQQKSSQAPKLLFHYYDKDFNNEADTPDNFQSRRPNTSFCFLDIRSPGLGDTAMYLCATSRDGTGGPYNEQFFGPGTRLTVL.

This clone is a singleton in its sample. This chain joins TRBV7-6 and TRBJ1-5; D call uncertain. Germline V CDR1 and CDR2: SGHVS, FNYEAQ. The CDR3 totals 15 residues. Between the trimmed V and J ends, which lost 3 bases and 8 bases, there was a span of 17 bases. CDR3 in DNA: TGTGCCAGCAGCTTTGGTGGTGTACTGGGCGAGCCCCAGCATTTT. This translates into CASSFGGVLGEPQHF.

The V gene is TRBV3-1 (or the pseudogene TRBV3-2), the J gene TRBJ1-3; D remains unclear. Between the trimmed V and J ends, which lost 2 bases and 2 bases, there was a span of 13 bases. The germline V gene has CDR1 LGHDT and CDR2 YNNKEL (reference sequence). The CDR3 runs to 16 residues. This CDR3 reads CASSQTGRGAGNTIYF. The CDR3 bases are TGTGCCAGCAGCCAAACCGGCCGTGGAGCTGGAAACACCATATATTTT.

This chain links TRBV7-3 with TRBJ1-5; 7 nucleotides line up with TRBD1. J was trimmed by 7 bases and V by 6 bases; bases with no gene match: 9. CDR3 length: 14 residues. From germline, CDR1 is SGHTA and CDR2 FQGTGA. This CDR3 is CASSPAQGGQPQHF. The DNA of the CDR3 is TGTGCCAGCAGTCCCGCGCAGGGGGGACAGCCCCAGCATTTT.

The genes are TRBV28 and TRBJ2-3; maybe TRBD2 (6 bases). The CDR3 is made up of 16 amino acids. Trimming shortened V by 7 bases and J by 1 base, and 18 bases separated the two germline ends. The germline gives CDR1 MDHEN, CDR2 SYDVKM. For the CDR3, the DNA is TGTGCCAGCACTCAGACTAGAGTGAAGGGCACAGATACGCAGTATTTT. Translated: CASTQTRVKGTDTQYF.

This clone appeared a few times. V is TRBV7-9 and J is TRBJ1-1; D not resolved. Looked up from germline, CDR1 is SEHNR and CDR2 is FQNEAQ (reference sequence). V was shortened by 5 bases and J by 3 bases, with 7 bases between the two germline ends. The CDR3 is 12 residues long. CDR3 sequence reads: CASSPRDTEAFF. CDR3 in DNA: TGTGCCAGCAGCCCCCGGGACACTGAAGCTTTCTTT.

This chain connects TRBV5-4 to TRBJ2-3; 13 bases line up with TRBD2. V lost 1 base, J lost 5 bases, and 7 bases stayed unmatched. Germline CDR1 and CDR2: SGHNT and YYREEE (reference sequence). The CDR3 is made up of 17 amino acids. This CDR3 reads CASSLKLAGGPIDTQYF. The CDR3, as DNA: TGTGCCAGCAGCTTGAAACTAGCGGGAGGGCCAATAGATACGCAGTATTTT.

The CDR3 nucleotides read TGTGCCAGCAGCTTACCTTACAATGAGCAGTTCTTC. Protein sequence: CASSLPYNEQFF. V usage is TRBV7-8 and J usage is TRBJ2-1; no definite D call. Germline CDR1 is SGHVS and CDR2 is FQNEAQ. This CDR3 comprises 12 residues. Trimming took off 2 bases at V and 4 bases at J, with 3 bases between the two ends.

This chain links TRBV29-1 with TRBJ1-1; D possibly corresponds to TRBD1 (5 bases). V lost 7 bases to trimming and J lost 11 bases, with 20 bases between them. This CDR3 contains 12 residues. Germline V gives CDR1 SQVTM, CDR2 ANQGSEA. CDR3 sequence (DNA): TGCAGCGCCTGGACAAGACCTAACTCGGCTTTCTTT. Translation: CSAWTRPNSAFF.

The V gene is TRBV28, the J gene TRBJ2-2, with no clear D. The germline V and J ends were trimmed by 2 bases and 0 bases, with 7 bases remaining between them. The CDR3 is 15 amino acids. Germline-derived CDR1 and CDR2 are MDHEN and SYDVKM. The CDR3 is CASSLVAANTGELFF. CDR3 DNA: TGTGCCAGCAGTTTAGTCGCAGCGAACACCGGGGAGCTGTTTTTT.

The CDR3 spells CASSLATATEAFF. The CDR3 nucleotides are TGTGCCAGCAGCTTGGCAACAGCCACTGAAGCTTTCTTT. The genes are TRBV5-4 and TRBJ1-1, with D unresolved. This CDR3 region has 13 residues. V dropped 0 bases and J dropped 4 bases, with 7 bases sitting between them. CDR1 and CDR2 from the germline V gene are SGHNT and YYREEE (reference sequence).